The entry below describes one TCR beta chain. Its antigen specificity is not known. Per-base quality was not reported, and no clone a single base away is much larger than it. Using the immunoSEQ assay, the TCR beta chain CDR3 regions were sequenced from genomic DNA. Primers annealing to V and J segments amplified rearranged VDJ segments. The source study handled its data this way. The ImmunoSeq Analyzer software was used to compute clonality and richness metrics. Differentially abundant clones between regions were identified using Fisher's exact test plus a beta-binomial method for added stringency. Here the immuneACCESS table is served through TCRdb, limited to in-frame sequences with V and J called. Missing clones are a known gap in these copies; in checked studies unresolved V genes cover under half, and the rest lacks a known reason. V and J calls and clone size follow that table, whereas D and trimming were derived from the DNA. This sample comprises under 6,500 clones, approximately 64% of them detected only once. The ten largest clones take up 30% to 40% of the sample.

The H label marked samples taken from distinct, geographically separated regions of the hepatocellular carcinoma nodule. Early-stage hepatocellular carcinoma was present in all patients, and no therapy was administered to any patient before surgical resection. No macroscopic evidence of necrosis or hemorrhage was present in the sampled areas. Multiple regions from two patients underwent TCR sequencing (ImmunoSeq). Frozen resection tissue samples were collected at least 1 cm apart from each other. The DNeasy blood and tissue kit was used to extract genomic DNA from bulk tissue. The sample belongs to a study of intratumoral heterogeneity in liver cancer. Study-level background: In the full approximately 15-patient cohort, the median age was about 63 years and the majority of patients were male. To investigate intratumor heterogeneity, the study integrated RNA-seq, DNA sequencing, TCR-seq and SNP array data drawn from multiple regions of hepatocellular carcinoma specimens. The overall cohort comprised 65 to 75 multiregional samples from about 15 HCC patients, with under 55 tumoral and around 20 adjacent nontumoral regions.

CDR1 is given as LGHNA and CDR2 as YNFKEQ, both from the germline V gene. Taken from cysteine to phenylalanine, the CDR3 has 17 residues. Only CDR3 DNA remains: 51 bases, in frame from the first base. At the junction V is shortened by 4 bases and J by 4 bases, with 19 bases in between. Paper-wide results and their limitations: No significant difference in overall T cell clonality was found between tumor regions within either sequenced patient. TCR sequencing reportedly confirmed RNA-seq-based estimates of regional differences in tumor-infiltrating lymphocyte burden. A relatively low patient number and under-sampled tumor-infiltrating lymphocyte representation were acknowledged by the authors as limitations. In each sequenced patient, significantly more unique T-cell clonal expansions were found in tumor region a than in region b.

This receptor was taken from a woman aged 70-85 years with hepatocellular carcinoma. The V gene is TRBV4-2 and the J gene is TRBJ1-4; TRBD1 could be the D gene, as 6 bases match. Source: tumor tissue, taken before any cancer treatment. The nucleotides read TGTGCCAGCAGCCCCGGAAGAGGCGACAGGCATAATGAAAAACTGTTTTTT. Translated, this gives CASSPGRGDRHNEKLFF.